This is a list of T cell receptor beta chains from one sample in a study of T cells of healthy individuals. One entry per CDR3 protein, called by TCRdb with MiXCR from the 5' RACE reads. The repertoire holds some 41,000 distinct CDR3 sequences, 4.5% seen once, with about 10% in the top ten. The receptors were gathered from a human donor in good health. The CDR3 runs from the conserved cysteine through the conserved F or W. A D gene is named only where the DNA matches it firmly. Where a row states a size, it is once, few, many or the class of an expanded clone; other rows omit it.

V,size,J,D,DNA,CDR3
TRBV5-1,many,TRBJ2-1,.,TGCGCCAGCAGCTTGCCGACATCGGGGAGCTCCTACAATGAGCAGTTCTTC,CASSLPTSGSSYNEQFF
TRBV24-1,many,TRBJ2-1,.,TGTGCCACCAGTGCTCAGGGGGGCGGGAGTAACAATGAGCAGTTCTTC,CATSAQGGGSNNEQFF
TRBV4-2,many,TRBJ2-5,.,TGTGCCAGCAGCCAAGGACAGATCCAAGAGACCCAGTACTTC,CASSQGQIQETQYF
TRBV3-1,few,TRBJ2-5,.,TGTGCCAGCAGCCAAACCGGGACGCCGCGTCGGGAGACCCAGTACTTC,CASSQTGTPRRETQYF
TRBV12-3/TRBV12-4,many,TRBJ2-6,TRBD1,TGTGCCAGCAGTTCCGCTACCGACAGGGCTGGGGCCAACGTCCTGACTTTC,CASSSATDRAGANVLTF
TRBV29-1,many,TRBJ2-1,TRBD2,TGCAGCGTCGGAACGACTAGCGGGGGCTACAATGAGCAGTTCTTC,CSVGTTSGGYNEQFF
TRBV7-6,many,TRBJ1-1,.,TGTGCCAGCAGCATAGCCAGATTCAAGGACAGAGTATACACTGAAGCTTTCTTT,CASSIARFKDRVYTEAFF
TRBV13,.,TRBJ2-7,TRBD2,TGTGCCAGCAGCTCGGGGGGACGCCTCGAGCAGTACTTC,CASSSGGRLEQYF
TRBV12-3/TRBV12-4,many,TRBJ1-2,.,TGTGCCAGCAGCACTCCTTTTGGCTACACCTTC,CASSTPFGYTF
TRBV3-1,many,TRBJ2-1,.,TGTGCCAGCAGCCAAGGGGGCAGGGGTCCCTACAATGAGCAGTTCTTC,CASSQGGRGPYNEQFF
TRBV14,many,TRBJ1-1,.,TGTGCCAGCAGCCAAGTGTTTGGCACAGGGCATTTTAACACTGAAGCTTTCTTT,CASSQVFGTGHFNTEAFF
TRBV6-5,many,TRBJ2-7,.,TGTGCCAGCAGTTACTCGAGAGGGAGCGAGCAGTACTTC,CASSYSRGSEQYF
TRBV24-1,.,TRBJ2-1,TRBD1,TGTGCCACCAGTGATTACACCGGGACAGGGGTCTACAATGAGCAGTTCTTC,CATSDYTGTGVYNEQFF
TRBV7-7,.,TRBJ2-7,.,TGTGCTAGCAGCAAGGACATTTCCTACGAGCAGTACTTC,CASSKDISYEQYF
TRBV29-1,many,TRBJ2-7,.,TGCAGCGTTGATGCAGGGGATGACGAGCAGTACTTC,CSVDAGDDEQYF
TRBV20-1,many,TRBJ2-1,TRBD2,TGCAGTGCTAGAGATCGGCTAGCGGGGGGGATAAACAATGAGCAGTTCTTC,CSARDRLAGGINNEQFF
TRBV7-8,.,TRBJ2-1,.,TGTGCCAGCAGCTTAGCGCGCGGAAACAATGAGCAGTTCTTC,CASSLARGNNEQFF
TRBV7-9,.,TRBJ2-7,TRBD1,TGTGCCAGCAGCTTCTACAGGGGGTTCGACGAGCAGTACTTC,CASSFYRGFDEQYF
TRBV20-1,.,TRBJ2-3,TRBD2,TGCAGGGGCGGGAGCCCAGATACGCAGTATTTT,CRGGSPDTQYF
TRBV15,.,TRBJ2-5,TRBD2,TGTGCCACCAGCAGAGGTGGGAGGGCCCAAGAGACCCAGTACTTC,CATSRGGRAQETQYF